This TCR beta chain derives from a study of naive and memory T cell subsets (dated by TCRdb to about 2017). Study-wide context: Sorted naive and memory T cell subsets from peripheral blood were analyzed in the study using a UMI-based, open-source pipeline for TCR alpha and beta sequencing. IgG serology results and the functional CMV T cell responses were in complete agreement. RNA was DNase-treated and reverse transcribed with TCR constant-region primers, mostly using SuperScript III.

The library was produced with UMI-ligation and nested PCR. An equimolar mix of two oligonucleotides covering both TRBC1 and TRBC2 was used as the beta constant-region primer. Four rounds of PCR, combining the SP2 primer with nested alpha and beta constant-region primers, were used to amplify the ligated cDNA. A single-stranded oligonucleotide carrying the SP2 primer and a 12-nucleotide UMI was ligated to the 3' end of the cDNA by T4 RNA ligase 1. The ligation reaction was incubated at 16°C for about 18-24 hours. To avoid over-amplification, PCR2 was usually performed as a SYBR Green qPCR and halted once a predetermined threshold was reached. Apart from the first purification, every purification step used Agencourt AMPure XP magnetic beads. Libraries were quantified by Qubit and checked on a TapeStation, where a main peak was expected near 650 bp. Pooled libraries were sequenced on an Illumina MiSeq using v2 2x251 paired-end kits, and typically 1-2 million reads were obtained per sample. Each sample was pooled at approximately 4.3 nM, and roughly 4.5-7% PhiX was included to help cluster recognition. In the source study's methods: Decombinator assigned V and J genes to Demultiplexor-processed FASTQ reads by tag matching, allowing a single base-pair mismatch. UMIs were used by Collapsinator to correct both sequencing errors and frequency errors arising from PCR heterogeneity. TCRs were translated and CDR3s were extracted from the conserved cysteine to the FGXG phenylalanine by CDR3Translator, with non-productive sequences being flagged. Gini, Shannon entropy and inverse Simpson indices were calculated on repertoires subsampled to equal numbers of UMI-defined TCRs. Within the linear range, a power law was fitted by maximum likelihood to the distributions of clonotype abundance. Similar UMI counts, unique TCR numbers and clonal distributions were obtained with the pipeline and with MIGEC on one naive CD8 sample. In one analysis, naive TCRs that were also found in any memory subset of the same donor were excluded from the naive repertoire. Repertoires were searched for 7,000 to 7,500 CMV-associated CDR3 sequences compiled from VDJdb and a published dataset. Using fastp at Q25 and MiXCR, TCRdb reprocessed the public reads and kept productive beta chains. Each entry merges the rows of one CDR3 protein and shows their most common DNA and genes. The V and J calls and clone size are TCRdb's, not the authors'. For this sample there are 150,000 or so distinct CDR3 sequences; approximately 22% appear just once. The ten largest clones capture around 0.11% of the sample.

Comment on this clonotype: Its antigen is currently not known. Within one base of it there is no much larger clone, and no base qualities were kept.

Separate amplification of TCR alpha and beta chain libraries was performed from the second PCR step onward. CMV status of each donor was established by measuring IFNgamma production from CD4+ T cells after fresh PBMCs were stimulated overnight with CMV viral lysate. CD4 T cells were positively selected with Miltenyi beads, followed by positive selection of CD8 T cells from the CD4-negative fraction. After staining for CD3, CD4, CD8, CD45RA, CD27 and a live/dead dye, cells were sorted on a BD Aria II into four subsets based on CD45RA and CD27. Blood was obtained from a few healthy volunteers, and the blood from each volunteer was fractionated into CD4 and CD8 T cells and subsequently into four differentiation subsets. Roughly 0.11 L of peripheral blood was drawn per donor, and PBMC were isolated by Ficoll-Paque PLUS density-gradient centrifugation. The sorted cells were lysed in RLT buffer, after which RNA was extracted using a Qiagen RNeasy kit and kept at -80 degrees C.

What the study reported, not specific to this receptor: RNA-based TCR counts may be affected by expression changes linked to T cell activation and differentiation. Single alpha or beta chain sequences, rather than paired alpha/beta receptors, were used to define clonotypes. In both CD4 and CD8 cells, going from naive through CM, EM and EMRA, the Gini index went up while Shannon and inverse Simpson diversity went down. No ground truth was available to validate the repertoire findings for the naive and memory subsets. A few larger clonotypes were present in naive repertoires, especially CD8 naive repertoires, and these clonotypes were possibly memory cells re-expressing CD45RA. After error correction, over 95% of naive TCR sequences appeared only once, giving much steeper abundance distributions than memory subsets. A power law was followed by TCR abundance, with an exponent that differed between naive and memory subsets but was consistent across the three individuals.

At the junction V is shortened by 7 bases and J by 4 bases, with 13 bases in between. Counted from cysteine to phenylalanine, this CDR3 has 13 amino acids. The kept DNA is CDR3 alone, 39 bases in frame from the first base. Reading the germline V gene gives CDR1 SQVTM and CDR2 ANQGSEA. The sequence joins TRBV29-1 to TRBJ2-2; TRBD1 might be the D gene, on 5 matching bases. This clonotype was sampled from a human donor in good health. Sequencing input: naive CD4+ T cells from blood. The sample's cell subset or site label, decoded: naive T cells, CD45RA high CD27+. The CDR3 region: CSATQGPTGELFF. The DNA is as follows: TGCAGCGCGACTCAGGGTCCCACCGGGGAGCTGTTTTTT.